This T cell receptor beta chain was identified in a study of T-cell reconstitution after alpha-beta-depleted transplantation in children. The TCRbeta library incorporated unique molecular identifiers. One entry per CDR3 protein, called by TCRdb with MiXCR from the PCR reads. The sample shows about a million distinct CDR3 sequences, about 29% of them seen only once. Study results and limitations: Several hundred graft clones that had expanded were reportedly the source of alpha-beta T cells about two months after transplant. Most T-cell counts and diversity one year after the transplant came from T cells that were newly produced.

In the case of this clonotype: What it recognizes is unknown.

V lost 3 bases and J lost 1, with 10 bases in between. Germline V gene lookup returns CDR1 MDHEN and CDR2 SYDVKM. The CDR3 consists of 15 residues. V usage is TRBV28 and J usage is TRBJ2-4, with D possibly being TRBD1 (5 bases). This clonotype was sampled from a boy in the first two years of life who had a stem cell transplant for SCID, so the T cells may come from the graft donor. The sequencing here drew on PBMCs, mostly from graft donor cells, taken 360 days after TCRalphabeta/CD19-depleted stem cell transplant. CDR3 bases: TGTGCCAGCAGTTTCCCAGGGTGGGCCAAAAACATTCAGTACTTC. Its protein is CASSFPGWAKNIQYF.